The rows below give T cell receptor beta chains drawn from one sample of a study of identical twins. TCRdb re-called the 5' RACE reads with MiXCR, one entry per CDR3 protein. The top ten hold more than 0.8% of the sample, which has some 500,000 distinct CDR3 sequences, roughly an eighth seen once. These data were also reused for a study on yellow fever vaccine responses in identical twins.

The specimen sequenced was CD4+ T cells sorted from blood. These receptors were collected from a woman under 30 in good health. The CDR3 runs from the conserved cysteine through the conserved F or W. D genes are given only for firm matches. Not all rows give a size; the values are once, few, many and, for expanded clones, a class.

clone size: -; J gene: TRBJ2-5; V gene: TRBV11-1; D gene: TRBD1; CDR3 length: 15; CDR3 protein: CASSSRTGNQETQYF; CDR3 DNA: TGTGCCAGCAGCTCCAGGACAGGGAACCAAGAGACCCAGTACTTC
clone size: few; J gene: TRBJ2-2; V gene: TRBV28; D gene: -; CDR3 length: 16; CDR3 protein: CASSLPSGLNTGELFF; CDR3 DNA: TGTGCCAGCAGTTTACCGTCAGGACTAAACACCGGGGAGCTGTTTTTT
clone size: -; J gene: TRBJ2-1; V gene: TRBV15; D gene: -; CDR3 length: 15; CDR3 protein: CATSRERLANNEQFF; CDR3 DNA: TGTGCCACCAGCAGAGAGCGTCTAGCGAACAATGAGCAGTTCTTC
clone size: -; J gene: TRBJ2-3; V gene: TRBV5-1; D gene: TRBD1; CDR3 length: 15; CDR3 protein: CASSLAGQTTDTQYF; CDR3 DNA: TGCGCCAGCAGCTTGGCGGGACAGACCACAGATACGCAGTATTTT
clone size: -; J gene: TRBJ2-7; V gene: TRBV7-9; D gene: -; CDR3 length: 16; CDR3 protein: CASSSGSGGGIYEQYF; CDR3 DNA: TGTGCCAGCAGCTCCGGCTCGGGTGGGGGAATTTACGAGCAGTACTTC
clone size: -; J gene: TRBJ2-5; V gene: TRBV30; D gene: TRBD1; CDR3 length: 16; CDR3 protein: CAWSGGQGHYQETQYF; CDR3 DNA: TGTGCCTGGAGTGGCGGACAGGGGCATTACCAAGAGACCCAGTACTTC
clone size: few; J gene: TRBJ2-1; V gene: TRBV2; D gene: -; CDR3 length: 13; CDR3 protein: CASSGGGIPEQFF; CDR3 DNA: TGTGCCAGCAGTGGCGGAGGGATCCCCGAGCAGTTCTTC
clone size: few; J gene: TRBJ2-3; V gene: TRBV5-1; D gene: -; CDR3 length: 14; CDR3 protein: CASRRLPRTDTQYF; CDR3 DNA: TGCGCCAGCAGAAGGTTGCCGCGCACAGATACGCAGTATTTT
clone size: few; J gene: TRBJ2-3; V gene: TRBV5-1; D gene: TRBD2; CDR3 length: 16; CDR3 protein: CASSSGLARFADTQYF; CDR3 DNA: TGCGCCAGCAGCTCTGGACTAGCTCGTTTTGCAGATACGCAGTATTTT
clone size: many; J gene: TRBJ2-5; V gene: TRBV18; D gene: TRBD1; CDR3 length: 15; CDR3 protein: CASSPSSGTEETQYF; CDR3 DNA: TGTGCCAGCTCACCTTCTTCCGGGACAGAAGAGACCCAGTACTTC
clone size: -; J gene: TRBJ2-3; V gene: TRBV27; D gene: -; CDR3 length: 15; CDR3 protein: CASSLRDSYTDTQYF; CDR3 DNA: TGTGCCAGCAGTCTCCGGGACTCTTACACAGATACGCAGTATTTT
clone size: -; J gene: TRBJ2-5; V gene: TRBV30; D gene: -; CDR3 length: 10; CDR3 protein: CAWSVETQYF; CDR3 DNA: TGTGCCTGGAGTGTAGAGACCCAGTACTTC
clone size: -; J gene: TRBJ2-3; V gene: TRBV5-1; D gene: TRBD2; CDR3 length: 13; CDR3 protein: CASKREPRDTQYF; CDR3 DNA: TGCGCCAGCAAGCGGGAGCCTAGAGATACGCAGTATTTT
clone size: -; J gene: TRBJ2-7; V gene: TRBV6-2/TRBV6-3; D gene: -; CDR3 length: 13; CDR3 protein: CASSPRGYAEQYF; CDR3 DNA: TGTGCCAGCAGTCCCCGGGGGTACGCGGAACAGTACTTC
clone size: many; J gene: TRBJ2-3; V gene: TRBV4-2; D gene: TRBD2; CDR3 length: 17; CDR3 protein: CASSQESSGGAGDTQYF; CDR3 DNA: TGTGCCAGCAGCCAAGAATCCAGCGGGGGGGCCGGAGATACGCAGTATTTT
clone size: few; J gene: TRBJ1-2; V gene: TRBV27; D gene: -; CDR3 length: 13; CDR3 protein: CASSFGGRVGYTF; CDR3 DNA: TGTGCCAGCAGTTTCGGGGGGCGCGTAGGCTACACCTTC
clone size: -; J gene: TRBJ2-3; V gene: TRBV4-3; D gene: -; CDR3 length: 17; CDR3 protein: CASSQEPSERKLDTQYF; CDR3 DNA: TGCGCCAGCAGCCAAGAACCTAGCGAGAGGAAGTTAGATACGCAGTATTTT
clone size: -; J gene: TRBJ1-2; V gene: TRBV29-1; D gene: -; CDR3 length: 13; CDR3 protein: CSAHKAQGNGYTF; CDR3 DNA: TGCAGCGCCCACAAGGCACAGGGTAATGGCTACACCTTC
clone size: many; J gene: TRBJ2-1; V gene: TRBV12-3/TRBV12-4; D gene: TRBD1; CDR3 length: 15; CDR3 protein: CASRSDHRGWNEQFF; CDR3 DNA: TGTGCCAGCAGATCCGATCACAGGGGGTGGAATGAGCAGTTCTTC
clone size: few; J gene: TRBJ1-6; V gene: TRBV12-3/TRBV12-4; D gene: -; CDR3 length: 14; CDR3 protein: CASSFTGPYSPLHF; CDR3 DNA: TGTGCCAGCAGTTTTACAGGTCCATATTCACCCCTCCACTTT
clone size: few; J gene: TRBJ2-7; V gene: TRBV6-6; D gene: -; CDR3 length: 14; CDR3 protein: CASSYSPGSNEQYF; CDR3 DNA: TGTGCCAGCAGTTACTCTCCCGGGAGTAACGAGCAGTACTTC
clone size: few; J gene: TRBJ2-2; V gene: TRBV19; D gene: -; CDR3 length: 11; CDR3 protein: CATGHTGELFF; CDR3 DNA: TGTGCCACAGGGCACACCGGGGAGCTGTTTTTT
clone size: few; J gene: TRBJ2-6; V gene: TRBV4-3; D gene: -; CDR3 length: 15; CDR3 protein: CASSQDPTGANVLTF; CDR3 DNA: TGCGCCAGCAGCCAAGATCCCACTGGGGCCAACGTCCTGACTTTC
clone size: few; J gene: TRBJ1-2; V gene: TRBV4-1; D gene: -; CDR3 length: 13; CDR3 protein: CASSELGHYGYTF; CDR3 DNA: TGCGCCAGCAGCGAGCTGGGGCACTATGGCTACACCTTC
clone size: many; J gene: TRBJ2-3; V gene: TRBV20-1; D gene: -; CDR3 length: 13; CDR3 protein: CSAYVGHGDTQYF; CDR3 DNA: TGCAGTGCCTACGTGGGGCATGGAGATACGCAGTATTTT
clone size: -; J gene: TRBJ2-1; V gene: TRBV29-1; D gene: TRBD2; CDR3 length: 15; CDR3 protein: CSVVSGRRSYNEQFF; CDR3 DNA: TGCAGCGTTGTGAGCGGGAGGAGGTCCTACAATGAGCAGTTCTTC
clone size: -; J gene: TRBJ2-1; V gene: TRBV3-1; D gene: TRBD1; CDR3 length: 16; CDR3 protein: CASSLLGGQGGYEQFF; CDR3 DNA: TGTGCCAGCAGCCTTCTCGGTGGACAGGGCGGTTATGAGCAGTTCTTC
clone size: many; J gene: TRBJ2-7; V gene: TRBV6-5; D gene: -; CDR3 length: 14; CDR3 protein: CASRSTRTVHEQYF; CDR3 DNA: TGTGCCAGCAGATCTACTAGAACAGTCCACGAGCAGTACTTC
clone size: -; J gene: TRBJ2-1; V gene: TRBV24-1; D gene: -; CDR3 length: 12; CDR3 protein: CATSSVGGEQFF; CDR3 DNA: TGTGCCACCAGTTCCGTCGGGGGTGAGCAGTTCTTC
clone size: -; J gene: TRBJ1-1; V gene: TRBV10-3; D gene: -; CDR3 length: 16; CDR3 protein: CAISESGQGKNTEAFF; CDR3 DNA: TGTGCCATCAGTGAGTCAGGGCAGGGAAAGAACACTGAAGCTTTCTTT
clone size: -; J gene: TRBJ1-2; V gene: TRBV6-2/TRBV6-3; D gene: TRBD1; CDR3 length: 15; CDR3 protein: CASSSPPQGGGGYTF; CDR3 DNA: TGTGCCAGCAGTTCCCCTCCCCAAGGGGGCGGCGGCTACACCTTC
clone size: -; J gene: TRBJ2-3; V gene: TRBV7-9; D gene: -; CDR3 length: 15; CDR3 protein: CASSFDRAGTDTQYF; CDR3 DNA: TGTGCCAGCAGCTTCGACAGGGCGGGAACAGATACGCAGTATTTT
clone size: few; J gene: TRBJ2-1; V gene: TRBV29-1; D gene: -; CDR3 length: 14; CDR3 protein: CSVVEPPSYNEQFF; CDR3 DNA: TGCAGCGTGGTGGAACCCCCCTCCTACAATGAGCAGTTCTTC
clone size: few; J gene: TRBJ2-7; V gene: TRBV7-9; D gene: -; CDR3 length: 13; CDR3 protein: CASSLAPVVEQYF; CDR3 DNA: TGTGCCAGCAGCTTAGCGCCGGTGGTCGAGCAGTACTTC
clone size: many; J gene: TRBJ2-3; V gene: TRBV12-3/TRBV12-4; D gene: -; CDR3 length: 14; CDR3 protein: CASSFTGTLDTQYF; CDR3 DNA: TGTGCCAGCAGTTTCACGGGGACCTTAGATACGCAGTATTTT
clone size: -; J gene: TRBJ2-7; V gene: TRBV6-4; D gene: -; CDR3 length: 13; CDR3 protein: CASSDAAGTEQYF; CDR3 DNA: TGTGCCAGCAGTGACGCGGCCGGGACCGAGCAGTACTTC
clone size: -; J gene: TRBJ2-1; V gene: TRBV20-1; D gene: TRBD2; CDR3 length: 13; CDR3 protein: CSASGRSYNEQFF; CDR3 DNA: TGCAGTGCTAGCGGGAGGTCTTACAATGAGCAGTTCTTC
clone size: once; J gene: TRBJ2-1; V gene: TRBV20-1; D gene: -; CDR3 length: 14; CDR3 protein: CSARAAYSYNEQFF; CDR3 DNA: TGCAGTGCTAGGGCTGCTTACTCCTACAATGAGCAGTTCTTC
clone size: few; J gene: TRBJ2-5; V gene: TRBV6-2/TRBV6-3; D gene: -; CDR3 length: 12; CDR3 protein: CASSYGGPGEYF; CDR3 DNA: TGTGCCAGCAGTTACGGCGGGCCCGGCGAGTACTTC
clone size: -; J gene: TRBJ2-3; V gene: TRBV6-1; D gene: -; CDR3 length: 15; CDR3 protein: CASSRDAASTDTQYF; CDR3 DNA: TGTGCCAGCAGTCGGGACGCAGCTAGCACAGATACGCAGTATTTT
clone size: -; J gene: TRBJ2-7; V gene: TRBV5-1; D gene: TRBD2; CDR3 length: 14; CDR3 protein: CASSTLAAGDEQYF; CDR3 DNA: TGCGCCAGCAGCACGCTAGCGGCGGGTGACGAGCAGTACTTC